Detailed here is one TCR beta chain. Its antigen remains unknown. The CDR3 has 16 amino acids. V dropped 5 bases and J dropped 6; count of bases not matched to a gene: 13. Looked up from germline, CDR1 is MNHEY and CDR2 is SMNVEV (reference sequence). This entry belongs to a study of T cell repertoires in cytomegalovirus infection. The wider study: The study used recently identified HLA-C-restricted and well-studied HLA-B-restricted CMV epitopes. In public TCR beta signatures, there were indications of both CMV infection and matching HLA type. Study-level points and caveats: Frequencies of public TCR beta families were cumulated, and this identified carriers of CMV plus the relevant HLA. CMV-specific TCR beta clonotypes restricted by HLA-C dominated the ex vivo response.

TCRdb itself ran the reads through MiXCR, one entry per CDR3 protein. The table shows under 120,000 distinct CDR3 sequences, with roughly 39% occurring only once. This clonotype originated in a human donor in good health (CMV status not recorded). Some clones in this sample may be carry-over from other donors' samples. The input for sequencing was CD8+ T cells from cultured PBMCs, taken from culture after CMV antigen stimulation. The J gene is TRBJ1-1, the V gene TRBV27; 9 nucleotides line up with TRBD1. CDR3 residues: CASSPTVTGGNPEAFF. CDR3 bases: TGTGCCAGCAGTCCCACCGTAACAGGGGGCAACCCTGAAGCTTTCTTT.